The 28 T cell receptor beta chains below were found in one sample sequenced in a study of identical twins. TCRdb re-derived calls from the 5' RACE reads in MiXCR, one entry per CDR3 protein. The sample records around 1.7 million distinct CDR3 sequences, around a third being singletons. Sequences were obtained from cord blood. The receptors here all came from a newborn girl in good health.

This clonotype has a handful of counts. The chain links TRBV19 to TRBJ1-4; possibly TRBD1 for D (5 bases). Trimming shortened V by 3 bases and J by 0 bases, and 8 bases separated the two germline ends. The CDR3 runs to 15 residues. CDR1 is LNHDA and CDR2 is SQIVND in the germline V gene (reference sequence). The CDR3 loop is CASSMRGATNEKLFF. The CDR3 nucleotides are TGTGCCAGTAGTATGCGGGGCGCAACTAATGAAAAACTGTTTTTT.

The chain joins TRBV30 to TRBJ2-3, with 8 nucleotides matching TRBD2. The V gene's germline CDR1 is GTSNPN and CDR2 SVGIG (reference sequence). This CDR3 has 15 amino acids. Unmatched junction bases numbered 4, after V lost 0 bases and J lost 2 bases. The CDR3 loop is CAWSVRGGLTDTQYF. In DNA form, the CDR3 reads TGTGCCTGGAGTGTACGGGGGGGCCTCACAGATACGCAGTATTTT.

This clonotype was picked up a small number of times. The rearrangement uses TRBV12-3 or TRBV12-4 and TRBJ1-5, with a possible D match to TRBD1 (5 bases). The CDR3 has 17 amino acids. The V and J ends lost 3 bases and 7 bases respectively, with 22 bases between them. The CDR3 DNA sequence: TGTGCCAGCAGTTTGGATGGGGCCTTGCCGGGGAAACAGCCCCAGCATTTT. Protein product: CASSLDGALPGKQPQHF.

With respect to this clonotype: Since the CDR3 does not end with the conserved phenylalanine or tryptophan, this likely comes from a read error. The chain recombines TRBV12-3 or TRBV12-4 with TRBJ1-6; 11 bases are shared with TRBD1. V lost 0 bases, J lost 7 bases, and 2 bases stayed unmatched. The CDR3 runs 16 residues. The CDR3 region is CASSLAGTGGNSPLHV. The CDR3 bases are TGTGCCAGCAGTTTAGCGGGGACAGGGGGAAATTCACCCCTCCACGTT.

A few counts support this clonotype. This chain connects TRBV20-1 to TRBJ2-3; the D is unclear. Germline V gene sequence: CDR1 DFQATT, CDR2 SNEGSKA (reference sequence). This CDR3 comprises 12 residues. Trimming cost V 8 bases and J 4 bases, with 13 bases left between them. CDR3 coding DNA: TGCAGTCCGAAATCCCCTCCAGATACGCAGTATTTT. It is translated as CSPKSPPDTQYF.

V gene TRBV6-6 combines with J gene TRBJ2-7; 9 positions match TRBD2. The junction had 9 bases not matched to a gene; V was cut back by 4 bases and J by 2 bases. The CDR3 runs to 16 residues. The germline V gene has CDR1 MNHNY and CDR2 SVGAGI (reference sequence). CDR3: CASSSQSGLATYEQYF. In DNA form, the CDR3 reads TGTGCCAGCAGTTCCCAATCTGGACTAGCGACCTACGAGCAGTACTTC.

This clonotype was recorded a few times. J is TRBJ1-4 and V is TRBV6-5; D might be TRBD1 (5 bases). V lost 6 bases to trimming and J lost 4 bases, with 9 bases between them. The CDR3 has 13 amino acids. CDR1 and CDR2 (germline): MNHEY, SVGAGI. CDR3 in DNA: TGTGCCAGCAGCCGACAGTATAATGAAAAACTGTTTTTT. Translating gives CASSRQYNEKLFF.

The CDR3 reads CASSTIAGGPGEQFF. The DNA for the CDR3 is TGTGCCAGCAGTACAATAGCGGGGGGGCCGGGTGAGCAGTTCTTC. The chain has TRBV6-1 and TRBJ2-1, with 11 positions matching TRBD2. The V gene end was trimmed by 5 bases and the J gene end by 9 bases; junction bases not matched to a gene: 9. Germline V gives CDR1 MNHNS, CDR2 SASEGT. This CDR3 is 15 amino acids long.

This clonotype was seen a few times. CDR3 amino acids: CASSARQFQETQYF. The CDR3 DNA reads TGTGCCAGCAGCGCCCGACAGTTCCAAGAGACCCAGTACTTC. The V and J genes are TRBV3-1 and TRBJ2-5, with a possible D match to TRBD1 (5 bases). This CDR3 contains 14 residues. Trimming removed 5 bases from V and 1 base from J, with 11 bases in between. Germline CDR1 LGHDT, CDR2 YNNKEL (reference sequence).

This clonotype has a handful of counts. J is TRBJ1-2 and V is TRBV7-9; possible D gene TRBD1, 6 bases. Germline values: CDR1 SEHNR, CDR2 FQNEAQ (reference sequence). Trimming cost V 7 bases and J 7 bases, with 19 bases left between them. This CDR3 comprises 14 residues. The CDR3: CASNTLARGSGYTF. The DNA for the CDR3 is TGTGCCAGCAACACCTTGGCCAGGGGATCTGGCTACACCTTC.

The chain uses TRBV2 and TRBJ2-5; TRBD2 matches 11 bases. The CDR3 covers 15 residues. From germline, CDR1 is SNHLY and CDR2 FYNNEI. The V gene end was trimmed by 6 bases and the J gene end by 2 bases; junction bases not matched to a gene: 5. The CDR3 is CASRFSGRVQETQYF. CDR3 nucleotides: TGTGCCAGCAGATTTAGCGGGAGGGTACAAGAGACCCAGTACTTC.

This clonotype has just a few counts. The V and J genes are TRBV4-1 and TRBJ1-5; maybe TRBD1 (6 bases). The length of the CDR3 is 15 residues. Trimming removed 2 bases at V and 2 bases at J, with 10 bases between. Looked up from germline, CDR1 is MGHRA and CDR2 is YSYEKL. CDR3 loop: CASSQFRQGNQPQHF. The CDR3 DNA is TGCGCCAGCAGCCAATTCCGACAGGGCAATCAGCCCCAGCATTTT.

This clonotype was counted between two and nine times. The V and J genes are TRBV20-1 and TRBJ1-5, with D tentatively TRBD1 (5 bases). V dropped 2 bases and J dropped 4 bases, with 12 bases sitting between them. Germline CDR1 DFQATT, CDR2 SNEGSKA (reference sequence). The CDR3 length is 14 residues. The CDR3 DNA sequence: TGCAGTGCTAGACAGGGAAAGGCTAATCAGCCCCAGCATTTT. This codes for CSARQGKANQPQHF.

In its sample, this clonotype was seen a few times. The chain is built from TRBV20-1 and TRBJ1-1; D is ambiguous. Between the trimmed V and J ends, which lost 2 bases and 1 base, there was a span of 23 bases. The germline V gene has CDR1 DFQATT and CDR2 SNEGSKA (reference sequence). This CDR3 is 18 amino acids long. The CDR3 DNA is TGCAGTGCTAGACTATGGGCAGTCGGCAGACTGAAGAACACTGAAGCTTTCTTT. It codes for CSARLWAVGRLKNTEAFF.

The chain has TRBV28 and TRBJ1-6, with D possibly TRBD1 on 5 matching bases. This CDR3 has 16 amino acids. Deletions cut 2 bases from V and 8 bases from J, with 16 bases between. Germline V gene data show CDR1 as MDHEN and CDR2 as SYDVKM. The DNA for the CDR3 is TGTGCCAGCAGTTTAGGTCGGGACCGCATCCATTCACCCCTCCACTTT. Translation gives CASSLGRDRIHSPLHF.

CDR3 coding DNA: TGTGCTAGTGGTTTGAGACTAGCGGGAGCGGGCCAAGAGACCCAGTACTTC. It translates to CASGLRLAGAGQETQYF. The chain couples TRBV12-5 to TRBJ2-5, with 12 bases identical to TRBD2. The junction had 5 bases not matched to a gene; V was cut back by 2 bases and J by 1 base. CDR1 and CDR2 from the germline V gene are LGHNT and FRNRAP. CDR3 length: 17 residues.

Regarding this clonotype: Germline is not matched at one junction end, which may reflect a read error. The V and J genes are TRBV25-1 and TRBJ1-4; 7 bases are a match to TRBD1. The length of the CDR3 is 15 residues. CDR1 and CDR2 (germline): MGHDK, SYGVNS. The chain's CDR3 is CAGSDTGQVNEKLFF. CDR3 DNA sequence: TGTGCCGGCAGTGACACCGGACAGGTTAATGAAAAACTGTTTTTT.

The chain recombines TRBV11-2 with TRBJ2-1; D is perhaps TRBD1 or TRBD2 (5 bases each). This CDR3 has 16 residues. Germline CDR1 is SGHAT and CDR2 is FQNNGV. V was clipped by 3 bases and J by 2 bases, with 14 bases between them. CDR3 sequence: CASSFVLRGPYNEQFF. In DNA form, the CDR3 reads TGTGCCAGCAGCTTTGTCCTCCGGGGCCCCTACAATGAGCAGTTCTTC.

V and J are TRBV7-2 and TRBJ2-3; perhaps TRBD2 as D (7 bases). The V gene's germline CDR1 is SGHTA and CDR2 FQGNSA. This CDR3 is built from 15 residues. The V gene lost 1 base and the J gene lost 5 bases, with 13 bases spanning the gap. CDR3 sequence: CASSLVWGGLDTQYF. CDR3 DNA: TGTGCCAGCAGCTTAGTGTGGGGGGGCCTAGATACGCAGTATTTT. The complete variable domain, with remaining parts taken from reference TRBV7-2 and TRBJ2-3, reads GAGVSQSPSNKVTEKGKDVELRCDPISGHTALYWYRQSLGQGLEFLIYFQGNSAPDKSGLPSDRFSAERTGGSVSTLTIQRTQQEDSAVYLCASSLVWGGLDTQYFGPGTRLTVL.

The chain links TRBV20-1 to TRBJ1-1, with a weak D call TRBD1 (5 bases). Germline V lookup: CDR1 DFQATT, CDR2 SNEGSKA (reference sequence). This CDR3 region has 13 residues. V was cut by 3 bases and J by 0 bases, with 8 bases left in between. CDR3 loop: CSASKDMNTEAFF. In DNA, the CDR3 is TGCAGTGCTAGCAAGGACATGAACACTGAAGCTTTCTTT.

The chain carries TRBV6-2 or TRBV6-3 and TRBJ2-5; possibly TRBD2 for D (6 bases). Judging by the DNA end, TRBJ2-7 fits better; the J call may be wrong. Germline assignment: CDR1 MNHEY and CDR2 SVGEGT. CDR3 length: 13 residues. CDR3 region: CASMRGLPYEQYF. As DNA, the CDR3 is TGTGCCAGCATGCGGGGCCTCCCCTACGAGCAGTACTTC.

This chain joins TRBV7-8 and TRBJ2-1, with D possibly being TRBD1 (5 bases). Trimming left V 3 bases short and J 13 bases short, with 19 bases between. The germline CDR1 and CDR2 sequences are SGHVS and FQNEAQ. The CDR3 has 14 amino acids. The CDR3: CASSFRGRPETQFF. DNA for the CDR3: TGTGCCAGCAGCTTTAGGGGTCGTCCGGAGACCCAGTTCTTC.

This sequence joins TRBV21-1 and TRBJ1-2; the table assigns TRBD1, which was not confirmed against the DNA. TRBV21-1 is a documented pseudogene. This CDR3 contains 13 residues. This CDR3 is CAAKRGGFYGYTF. In DNA form, the CDR3 reads TGTGCAGCCAAACGAGGGGGATTCTATGGCTACACCTTC.

Only a few counts were recorded for this clonotype. The chain is built from TRBV29-1 and TRBJ2-5, with TRBD2 matching 8 bases. Germline V gives CDR1 SQVTM, CDR2 ANQGSEA. The V segment lost 0 bases and the J segment 0 bases; nucleotides outside the gene matches: 9. The CDR3 is 17 residues long. For the CDR3, the DNA is TGCAGCGTTGAAGATCCTAGGGCTAGCGGGCACCAAGAGACCCAGTACTTC. This translates into CSVEDPRASGHQETQYF.

The chain links TRBV12-3 or TRBV12-4 to TRBJ1-1, with 9 nucleotides matching TRBD1. CDR3 length: 16 residues. The V and J ends lost 2 bases and 5 bases, in that order; junction bases with no gene match: 9. The CDR3 DNA is TGTGCCAGCAGTTTACCGACAGGGGGAATAAGAACTGAAGCTTTCTTT. Protein: CASSLPTGGIRTEAFF.

The V and J genes are TRBV27 and TRBJ2-5; perhaps TRBD1 as D (6 bases). Matching the DNA end better, TRBJ2-7 makes the J call doubtful. This CDR3 has 14 residues. Germline V gene sequence: CDR1 MNHEY, CDR2 SMNVEV (reference sequence). The CDR3 here is CASSPARGGCEQYF. The CDR3 coding sequence is TGTGCCAGCAGTCCCGCTCGTGGGGGCTGCGAGCAGTACTTC.

This clonotype was counted many times. J is TRBJ2-5 and V is TRBV21-1; the table gives TRBD1 as D, unverified against the DNA. TRBV21-1 is marked as a pseudogene. The CDR3 has 13 amino acids. The CDR3 reads CASSGTSKETQYF. The CDR3 nucleotides read TGTGCCAGCAGCGGGACTAGCAAGGAGACCCAGTACTTC.

The chain recombines TRBV20-1 with TRBJ2-3, with D possibly being TRBD1 (6 bases). Germline V gene sequence: CDR1 DFQATT, CDR2 SNEGSKA (reference sequence). Trimming removed 0 bases from V and 2 bases from J, with 12 bases in between. The CDR3 sequence is 15 residues long. CDR3 in DNA: TGCAGTGCTAGAGATGGGGGCGGCCCCACAGATACGCAGTATTTT. Protein sequence: CSARDGGGPTDTQYF.